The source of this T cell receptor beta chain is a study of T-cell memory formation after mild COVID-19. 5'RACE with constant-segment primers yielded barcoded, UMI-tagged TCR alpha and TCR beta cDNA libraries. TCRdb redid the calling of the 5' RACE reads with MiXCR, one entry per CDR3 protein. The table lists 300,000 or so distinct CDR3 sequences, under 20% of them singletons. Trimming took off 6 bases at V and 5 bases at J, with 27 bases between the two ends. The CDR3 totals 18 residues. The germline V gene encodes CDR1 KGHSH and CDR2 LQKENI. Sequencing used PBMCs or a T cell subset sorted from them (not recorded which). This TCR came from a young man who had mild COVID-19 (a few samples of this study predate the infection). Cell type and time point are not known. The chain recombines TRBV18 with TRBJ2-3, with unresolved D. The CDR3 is CASSQYTSATSAVDTQYF. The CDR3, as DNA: TGTGCCAGCTCCCAATACACCTCCGCTACTTCGGCAGTAGATACGCAGTATTTT.